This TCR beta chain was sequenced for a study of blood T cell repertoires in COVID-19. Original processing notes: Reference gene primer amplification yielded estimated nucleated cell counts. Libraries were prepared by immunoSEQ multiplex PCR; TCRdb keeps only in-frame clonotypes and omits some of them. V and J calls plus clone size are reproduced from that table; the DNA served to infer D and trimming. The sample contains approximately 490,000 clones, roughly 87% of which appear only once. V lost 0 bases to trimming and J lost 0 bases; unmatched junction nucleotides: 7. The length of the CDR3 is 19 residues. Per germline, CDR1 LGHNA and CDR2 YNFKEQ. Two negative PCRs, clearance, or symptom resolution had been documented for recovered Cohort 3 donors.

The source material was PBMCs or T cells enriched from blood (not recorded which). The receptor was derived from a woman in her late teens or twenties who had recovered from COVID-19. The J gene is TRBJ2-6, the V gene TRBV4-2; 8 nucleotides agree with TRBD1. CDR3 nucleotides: TGTGCCAGCAGCCAAGACCCGGGACAGGCTAACTCTGGGGCCAACGTCCTGACTTTC. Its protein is CASSQDPGQANSGANVLTF.